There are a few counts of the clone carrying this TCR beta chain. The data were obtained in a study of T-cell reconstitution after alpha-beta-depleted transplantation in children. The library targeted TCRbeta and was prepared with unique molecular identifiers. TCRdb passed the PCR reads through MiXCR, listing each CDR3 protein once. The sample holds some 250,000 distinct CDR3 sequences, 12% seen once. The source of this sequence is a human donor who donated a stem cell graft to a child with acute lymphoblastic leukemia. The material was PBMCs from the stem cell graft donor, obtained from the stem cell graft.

The CDR3 spells CASSMDRASGELFF. In DNA, the CDR3 is TGTGCCAGCAGCATGGACAGGGCAAGCGGGGAGCTGTTTTTT. The rearrangement links TRBV11-2 to TRBJ2-2; 8 positions agree with TRBD1. Germline CDR1 SGHAT, CDR2 FQNNGV. J gave up 7 bases and V 5 bases, and 6 bases lay outside the gene matches. CDR3 length: 14 residues. Full variable domain (missing parts from reference TRBV11-2 and TRBJ2-2): EAGVAQSPRYKIIEKRQSVAFWCNPISGHATLYWYQQILGQGPKLLIQFQNNGVVDDSQLPKDRFSAERLKGVDSTLKIQPAKLEDSAVYLCASSMDRASGELFFGEGSRLTVL.